This T cell receptor (beta chain) was captured by sequencing in a study of blood T cells in healthy people across ages. Overall study findings and caveats: Unsorted PBMCs ruled out conclusive naive versus antigen-experienced comparison.

Trimming stripped 5 bases from V and 0 bases from J, with 8 bases between. Germline V gives CDR1 MNHEY, CDR2 SVGAGI. CDR3 length: 13 residues. Through a sample-barcoded 5' primer and a J-beta primer mix, a second PCR was run for roughly 7 to 11 cycles. TCRdb recomputed calls from the 5' RACE reads with MiXCR, one row per CDR3 protein. Found here are hundreds of thousands of distinct CDR3 sequences, around 32% of them singletons; the top ten hold 15% to 17%. This clonotype was counted many times. As yet, its antigen is unknown. The rearrangement links TRBV6-5 to TRBJ2-7; no firm D call. The receptor was isolated from a woman at least 80 years old in good health. The source material was blood. In DNA, the CDR3 is TGTGCCAGCAGTACAAGGAGCTCCTACGAGCAGTACTTC. Amino acids: CASSTRSSYEQYF.